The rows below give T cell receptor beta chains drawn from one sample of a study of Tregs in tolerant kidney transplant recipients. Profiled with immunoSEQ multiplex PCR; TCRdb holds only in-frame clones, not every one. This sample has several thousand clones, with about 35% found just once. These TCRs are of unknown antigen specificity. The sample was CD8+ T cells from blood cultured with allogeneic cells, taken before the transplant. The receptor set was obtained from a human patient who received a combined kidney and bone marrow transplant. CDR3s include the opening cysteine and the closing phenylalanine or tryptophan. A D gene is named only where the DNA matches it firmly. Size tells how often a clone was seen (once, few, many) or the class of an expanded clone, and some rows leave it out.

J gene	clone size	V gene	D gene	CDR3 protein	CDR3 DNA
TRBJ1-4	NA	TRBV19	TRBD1	CASRETGGNEKLFF	TGTGCCAGTAGAGAGACAGGGGGCAATGAAAAACTGTTTTTT
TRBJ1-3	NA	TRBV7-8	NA	CASSFLTAAVSGNTIYF	TGTGCCAGCAGCTTCTTAACGGCGGCGGTCTCTGGAAACACCATATATTTT
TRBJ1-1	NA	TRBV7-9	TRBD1	CASSPGGTEAFF	TGTGCCAGCAGCCCAGGGGGGACTGAAGCTTTCTTT
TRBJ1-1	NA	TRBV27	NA	CASSLSGGNTEAFF	TGTGCCAGCAGTTTATCGGGAGGGAACACTGAAGCTTTCTTT
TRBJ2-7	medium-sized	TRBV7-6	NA	CASSWGEVGDGYEQYF	TGTGCCAGCAGCTGGGGGGAGGTGGGAGACGGGTACGAGCAGTACTTC
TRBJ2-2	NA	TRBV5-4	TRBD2	CASSFSSGGAFTGELFF	TGTGCCAGCAGCTTTTCTAGCGGGGGGGCATTCACCGGGGAGCTGTTTTTT
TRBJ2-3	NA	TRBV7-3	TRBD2	CASSRLAGPDTQYF	TGTGCCAGCAGCCGCCTAGCGGGCCCAGATACGCAGTATTTT
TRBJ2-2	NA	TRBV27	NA	CASSFVLAMGAGELFF	TGTGCCAGCAGTTTTGTCCTAGCGATGGGGGCCGGGGAGCTGTTTTTT
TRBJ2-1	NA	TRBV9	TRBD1	CASSVAWTGSQEQFF	TGTGCCAGCAGCGTAGCCTGGACAGGGTCCCAAGAGCAGTTCTTC
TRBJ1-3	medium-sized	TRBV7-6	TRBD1	CASSSDRGSGNTIYF	TGTGCCAGCAGCTCGGACAGGGGCTCTGGAAACACCATATATTTT
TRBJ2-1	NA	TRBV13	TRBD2	CASSSALAGGRGEQFF	TGTGCCAGCAGCTCCGCGCTAGCGGGGGGGCGGGGTGAGCAGTTCTTC
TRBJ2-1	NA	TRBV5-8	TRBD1	CASSDRVNNEQFF	TGTGCCAGCAGCGACAGGGTCAACAATGAGCAGTTCTTC
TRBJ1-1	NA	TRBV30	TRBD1	CAWYVGQGNTEAFF	TGTGCCTGGTATGTAGGACAGGGAAACACTGAAGCTTTCTTT
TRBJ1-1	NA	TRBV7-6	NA	CASSSQVIPNTEAFF	TGTGCCAGCAGCTCCCAGGTCATACCGAACACTGAAGCTTTCTTT
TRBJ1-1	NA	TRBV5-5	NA	CASSLPGFNTEAFF	TGTGCCAGCAGCTTGCCGGGATTTAACACTGAAGCTTTCTTT
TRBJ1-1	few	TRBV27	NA	CASSLWANTEAFF	TGTGCCAGCAGTTTATGGGCGAACACTGAAGCTTTCTTT
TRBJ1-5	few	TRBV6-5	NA	CASSPSGFFYQPQHF	TGTGCCAGCAGCCCGAGCGGGTTTTTCTATCAGCCCCAGCATTTT
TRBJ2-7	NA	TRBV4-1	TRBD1	CASSPGTANYEQYF	TGCGCCAGCAGCCCAGGGACAGCGAACTACGAGCAGTACTTC
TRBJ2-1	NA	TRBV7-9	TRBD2	CASSFGVAGGFDEQFF	TGTGCCAGCAGCTTTGGGGTAGCGGGTGGCTTTGATGAGCAGTTCTTC
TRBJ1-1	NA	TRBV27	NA	CASSLIGGNTEAFF	TGTGCCAGCAGTTTAATAGGCGGGAACACTGAAGCTTTCTTT
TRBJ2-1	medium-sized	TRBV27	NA	CASSLGVSSYNEQFF	TGTGCCAGCAGTCTAGGGGTTAGCTCCTACAATGAGCAGTTCTTC
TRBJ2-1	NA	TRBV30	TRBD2	CAWRSREGNEQFF	TGTGCCTGGAGGAGCCGGGAGGGGAATGAGCAGTTCTTC
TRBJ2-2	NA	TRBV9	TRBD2	CASSVAQAGDTGELFF	TGTGCCAGCAGCGTAGCTCAAGCGGGAGACACCGGGGAGCTGTTTTTT
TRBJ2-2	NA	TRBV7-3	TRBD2	CASSTPRGREVAGELFF	TGTGCCAGCAGCACCCCTCGCGGGAGGGAAGTCGCCGGGGAGCTGTTTTTT
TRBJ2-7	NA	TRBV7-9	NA	CASSLEYRENEQYF	TGTGCCAGCAGCTTAGAATACAGGGAGAACGAGCAGTACTTC